This TCR beta chain was sequenced during a study of blood T cell repertoires in COVID-19. At the level of the study: Samples representing acute and convalescent COVID-19 were sourced from the United States, Italy and Spain. T cells, B-cell-depleted T cells, or PBMCs supplied cDNA or gDNA.

Authors' data handling: Amplification with reference gene primers provided the estimates of nucleated cell counts. The assay was immunoSEQ multiplex PCR, and TCRdb's table has in-frame clones only and misses some. V and J calls and clone size are copied from that table; D and trimming were computed from the DNA. Among about 200,000 clones, 75% to 90% were seen once, and the ten largest hold under 3.5%. The sequencing input was peripheral blood. This clonotype originated in a man aged 55 to 70 with acute or convalescent COVID-19.

CDR3 loop: CASSVAIGQVRNEQFF. The CDR3 region has the DNA TGTGCCAGCAGCGTAGCTATCGGACAGGTTCGCAATGAGCAGTTCTTC. The chain couples TRBV9 to TRBJ2-1, with 7 bases identical to TRBD1. CDR1 is SGDLS, CDR2 YYNGEE, per germline. With 0 bases clipped from V and 6 bases from J, the junction kept 9 bases outside the gene matches. This CDR3 is built from 16 residues.